Below, 5 T cell receptor beta chains from the same sample are listed, as sequenced in a study of regulatory T cells in long-lasting Graves disease. HTBI primers from iRepertoire and Arm-PCR of CDR3 regions yielded the TCR beta libraries. From the multiplex PCR reads, TCRdb called clonotypes with MiXCR, one entry per CDR3 protein. The sample includes around 460,000 distinct CDR3 sequences, 11% to 15% of them seen just once. Noted time point: newly diagnosed GD, antithyroid drugs for less than 3 months. RNA from PBMCs was the source of the TCR library. These same data were also listed under a study on T cells in Graves' hyperthyroidism and ophthalmopathy.

The sequencing used peripheral blood mononuclear cells (PBMCs), collected at new diagnosis, from a patient treated with antithyroid drugs. These receptors were obtained from a woman between 50 and 59 years old with Graves disease.

At least ten counts were recorded for this clonotype. The chain recombines TRBV18 with TRBJ2-5; 7 bases map to TRBD1. CDR3 size: 14 residues. The germline CDR1 and CDR2 sequences are KGHSH and LQKENI. The V gene end was trimmed by 5 bases and the J gene end by 2 bases; junction bases not matched to a gene: 5. CDR3 sequence reads: CASSSGQMQETQYF. In nucleotides, the CDR3 is TGTGCCAGCTCATCGGGACAGATGCAAGAGACCCAGTACTTC.

This clonotype was seen a few times. A much larger clone sits a single nucleotide away, making a read error possible. The rearrangement uses TRBV2 and TRBJ1-5; D uncertain. Trimming shortened V by 6 bases and J by 5 bases, and 11 bases separated the two germline ends. Germline V gene sequence: CDR1 SNHLY, CDR2 FYNNEI. The CDR3 sequence is 13 residues long. The CDR3 nucleotides read TGTGCCAGCAGGGCAGATGGGGATCAGCCCCAGCATTTT. Encoded protein: CASRADGDQPQHF. The full variable domain, its missing parts supplied by reference TRBV2 and TRBJ1-5, is EPEVTQTPSHQVTQMGQEVILRCVPISNHLYFYWYRQILGQKVEFLVSFYNNEISEKSEIFDDQFSVERPDGSNFTLKIRSTKLEDSAMYFCASRADGDQPQHFGDGTRLSIL.

The rearrangement uses TRBV9 and TRBJ2-3; 10 nucleotides match TRBD2. Unmatched junction bases numbered 8, after V lost 4 bases and J lost 6 bases. Germline CDR1 SGDLS, CDR2 YYNGEE. The length of the CDR3 is 15 residues. Written as DNA, the CDR3 is TGTGCCAGCAGCACAAGCGGGAGGGCCGGGGATACGCAGTATTTT. Translated, it gives CASSTSGRAGDTQYF.

With respect to this clonotype: Because it lacks the conserved phenylalanine or tryptophan at the end, this CDR3 is likely a read error. This chain links TRBV11-2 with TRBJ2-3; D tentatively reads TRBD1 or TRBD2 (5 bases each). CDR3 length equals 15 residues. The germline V gene has CDR1 SGHAT and CDR2 FQNNGV. The ends were cut back, 8 bases at V and 0 bases at J, with 15 bases in the middle. The CDR3: CASGGQGESTDTQYC. The CDR3 DNA reads TGTGCCAGCGGTGGCCAGGGAGAAAGCACAGATACGCAGTATTGT.

This clonotype was counted many times. The V and J genes are TRBV7-2 and TRBJ2-1; 8 positions agree with TRBD2. The germline V gene encodes CDR1 SGHTA and CDR2 FQGNSA. The CDR3 is made up of 15 amino acids. The trim removed 4 bases at V and 1 base at J, leaving 3 bases unmatched. CDR3 nucleotide sequence: TGTGCCAGCAGCTCCGGGAGGGGATCCTACAATGAGCAGTTCTTC. Protein: CASSSGRGSYNEQFF.